The 19 T cell receptor beta chains below come from one sample, sequenced in a study of blood T cell repertoires in COVID-19. Here immunoSEQ multiplex PCR was the method, and the copy in TCRdb shows in-frame clones only, minus some. The sample includes around 200,000 clones, around 87% of them seen just once. The sequenced sample was peripheral blood. The receptors were gathered from a man aged 35 to 55 with active or convalescent COVID-19.

This rearrangement joins TRBV4-3 to TRBJ2-5; maybe TRBD2 (6 bases). Trimming left V 3 bases short and J 5 bases short, with 19 bases between. CDR3 length equals 16 residues. Germline loops: CDR1 LGHNA, CDR2 YSLEER. This CDR3 reads CASSHTTLGSGETQYF. The CDR3 coding sequence is TGCGCCAGCAGCCACACTACCCTAGGGAGCGGGGAGACCCAGTACTTC.

V and J are TRBV2 and TRBJ2-5, with 7 bases fitting TRBD2. CDR3 length: 14 residues. Germline V lookup: CDR1 SNHLY, CDR2 FYNNEI. The junction had 7 bases not matched to a gene; V was cut back by 7 bases and J by 2 bases. The CDR3 DNA follows: TGTGCCAGCAAATCGGGAGCGGGGCAAGAGACCCAGTACTTC. The encoded protein is CASKSGAGQETQYF.

The rearrangement links TRBV11-3 to TRBJ1-1; D gene unclear. The length of the CDR3 is 13 residues. CDR1 and CDR2 (germline): SGHNT, YENEEA. V was cut by 1 base and J by 6 bases, with 9 bases left in between. The CDR3, as DNA: TGTGCCAGCAGCTTAGGTGGGAGCGCTGAAGCTTTCTTT. Amino acids: CASSLGGSAEAFF. The full variable domain, completed using reference TRBV11-3 and TRBJ1-1, is EAGVVQSPRYKIIEKKQPVAFWCNPISGHNTLYWYLQNLGQGPELLIRYENEEAVDDSQLPKDRFSAERLKGVDSTLKIQPAELGDSAVYLCASSLGGSAEAFFGQGTRLTVV.

The rearrangement uses TRBV6-5 and TRBJ2-5, with D possibly matching TRBD1 (5 bases). The V gene lost 7 bases and the J gene lost 2 bases, with 14 bases spanning the gap. The CDR3 runs 14 residues. Germline CDR1 MNHEY, CDR2 SVGAGI. CDR3 coding DNA: TGTGCCAGCACCGTACACAGGAAACAAGAGACCCAGTACTTC. This encodes CASTVHRKQETQYF.

This chain connects TRBV25-1 to TRBJ1-1; D remains unclear. Germline lookup yields CDR1 MGHDK and CDR2 SYGVNS. V lost 2 bases and J lost 0, with 10 bases in between. This CDR3 has 15 amino acids. The CDR3 region is CASSESTVLNTEAFF. Here the CDR3 DNA reads TGTGCCAGCAGTGAAAGCACAGTCTTGAACACTGAAGCTTTCTTT.

V and J are TRBV28 and TRBJ2-7, with TRBD1 matching over 9 bases. Germline assignment: CDR1 MDHEN and CDR2 SYDVKM. Germline trimming cut 5 bases from V and 4 bases from J; bases unmatched to any gene: 9. This CDR3 has 15 amino acids. CDR3 in DNA: TGTGCCAGCAGTACCACAGGGGGCGCATCGTACGAGCAGTACTTC. Translation: CASSTTGGASYEQYF.

The gene calls are TRBV5-1 and TRBJ1-1, with a possible D match to TRBD1 (6 bases). Between the trimmed V and J ends, which lost 2 bases and 2 bases, there was a span of 13 bases. Germline V lookup: CDR1 SGHRS, CDR2 YFSETQ. This CDR3 spans 15 amino acids. Here the CDR3 reads CASSFNGGFNTEAFF. Here the CDR3 DNA reads TGCGCCAGCAGCTTTAATGGGGGCTTTAACACTGAAGCTTTCTTT.

The CDR3 region has the DNA TGTGCCAGCAGGGAGGGACAGGGAAACTATGGCTACACCTTC. This encodes CASREGQGNYGYTF. The V call is TRBV2, the J call TRBJ1-2; 9 bases map to TRBD1. J gave up 2 bases and V 6 bases, and 4 bases lay outside the gene matches. Germline CDR1 is SNHLY and CDR2 is FYNNEI. The CDR3 contains 14 residues. Filled out from reference TRBV2 and TRBJ1-2, the complete variable domain reads EPEVTQTPSHQVTQMGQEVILRCVPISNHLYFYWYRQILGQKVEFLVSFYNNEISEKSEIFDDQFSVERPDGSNFTLKIRSTKLEDSAMYFCASREGQGNYGYTFGSGTRLTVV.

The chain carries TRBV5-1 and TRBJ1-5, with a weak D call TRBD1 (6 bases). This CDR3 has 14 amino acids. The germline gives CDR1 SGHRS, CDR2 YFSETQ. V lost 1 base, J lost 5 bases, and 10 bases lay in between. DNA for the CDR3: TGCGCCAGCAGCTTGATGGGGGCCGATCAGCCCCAGCATTTT. Residues: CASSLMGADQPQHF.

The V call is TRBV20-1, the J call TRBJ2-5, with 9 bases that match TRBD1. Trimming removed 3 bases from V and 4 bases from J; junction bases left unmatched: 12. The CDR3 runs 16 residues. Germline assignment: CDR1 DFQATT and CDR2 SNEGSKA (reference sequence). The CDR3 loop reads CSASDLGQGFGETQYF. CDR3 nucleotide sequence: TGCAGTGCTAGTGACCTCGGACAGGGGTTCGGAGAGACCCAGTACTTC.

The chain carries TRBV5-4 and TRBJ1-1, with TRBD1 identical over 7 bases. V shed 0 bases, J shed 4 bases, and the junction held 3 bases outside the gene matches. Germline V CDR1 and CDR2: SGHNT, YYREEE (reference sequence). This CDR3 contains 14 residues. The CDR3 loop is CASSLGTGVTEAFF. The CDR3 bases are TGTGCCAGCAGCTTGGGAACAGGGGTCACTGAAGCTTTCTTT.

The chain couples TRBV19 to TRBJ1-2, with D perhaps TRBD1 (5 bases). V was cut by 7 bases and J by 8 bases, with 17 bases left in between. CDR1 and CDR2 (germline): LNHDA, SQIVND (reference sequence). CDR3 length equals 13 residues. The CDR3 loop is CASTTYGGVGYTF. CDR3 DNA sequence: TGTGCCAGTACCACCTATGGAGGGGTGGGCTACACCTTC. The whole variable domain, remainder taken from reference TRBV19 and TRBJ1-2, is DGGITQSPKYLFRKEGQNVTLSCEQNLNHDAMYWYRQDPGQGLRLIYYSQIVNDFQKGDIAEGYSVSREKKESFPLTVTSAQKNPTAFYLCASTTYGGVGYTFGSGTRLTVV.

The chain uses TRBV12-5 and TRBJ2-7; weak D call: TRBD2 (6 bases). Germline V gene lookup returns CDR1 LGHNT and CDR2 FRNRAP. V dropped 0 bases and J dropped 2 bases, with 11 bases sitting between them. The CDR3 totals 15 residues. CDR3 DNA: TGTGCTAGTGGTTTGGTAGGAGGGGCTACCTACGAGCAGTACTTC. This encodes CASGLVGGATYEQYF.

The chain's CDR3 is CASSPSQTSGNTIYF. The CDR3 DNA is TGTGCCAGCTCACCATCACAAACCTCTGGAAACACCATATATTTT. V is TRBV18 and J is TRBJ1-3; D gene unclear. V lost 2 bases, J lost 0 bases, and 8 bases lay in between. The CDR3 is made up of 15 amino acids. Germline lookup yields CDR1 KGHSH and CDR2 LQKENI.

Ten or more counts support this clone. The CDR3 DNA is TGTGCCAGCAGTCCCCCAGGGATCTCCTACGAGCAGTACTTC. Amino acid sequence: CASSPPGISYEQYF. The chain is built from TRBV6-2 or TRBV6-3 and TRBJ2-7, with a weak D call TRBD1 (5 bases). Trimming left V 5 bases short and J 0 bases short, with 11 bases between. CDR1 MNHEY and CDR2 SVGEGT come from the germline V gene. The CDR3 runs to 14 residues.

The chain is built from TRBV6-5 and TRBJ1-6; D possibly corresponds to TRBD1 (5 bases). The ends were cut back, 2 bases at V and 9 bases at J, with 11 bases in the middle. The CDR3 is 14 residues long. From germline, CDR1 is MNHEY and CDR2 SVGAGI. The CDR3 reads CASSYKQGGSPLHF. The DNA for the CDR3 is TGTGCCAGCAGTTACAAGCAGGGTGGTTCACCCCTCCACTTT.

The V gene is TRBV6-2 or TRBV6-3, the J gene TRBJ1-3; D perhaps matches TRBD1 (5 bases). CDR1 is MNHEY and CDR2 is SVGEGT in the germline V gene. This CDR3 is built from 14 residues. Trimming removed 5 bases from V and 7 bases from J, with 15 bases in between. The CDR3 is CASSTGVPSNTIYF. The CDR3 DNA follows: TGTGCCAGCAGTACAGGCGTCCCGTCGAACACCATATATTTT.

The chain combines TRBV6-5 with TRBJ2-7; TRBD1 is a possible D gene (5 bases). CDR1 and CDR2 (germline): MNHEY, SVGAGI. The CDR3 is made up of 11 amino acids. The V end lost 5 bases, the J end lost 7 bases, and 9 bases lay between the germline ends. CDR3 DNA sequence: TGTGCCAGCAGTCAAAACAGGGAGCAGTACTTC. Residues: CASSQNREQYF.

This clone has only a few counts. V and J are TRBV28 and TRBJ2-7; D is perhaps TRBD2 (5 bases). The length of the CDR3 is 12 residues. Germline values: CDR1 MDHEN, CDR2 SYDVKM. V was trimmed by 5 bases and J by 7 bases, leaving 12 bases between them. The CDR3 bases are TGTGCCAGCAGTCCCGACTACCAGGAGCAGTACTTC. Its translation is CASSPDYQEQYF.